The present entry profiles one T cell receptor (beta chain) with its context. Its antigen is unknown. Per-base quality was not reported, and no clone a single base away is much larger than it. The CDR3, cysteine through phenylalanine, is 15 amino acids long. Kept here is only the CDR3 DNA, which spans 45 bases and is read in frame from base 1. The germline V gene supplies CDR1 SGHDT and CDR2 YYEEEE. Trimming takes 2 bases from V and 1 base from J, and the germline ends sit 12 bases apart. Using the deep immunoSEQ assay, TCR CDR3 regions were amplified from genomic DNA by multiplex PCR. Genomic DNA extracted from each cell subset was distributed evenly over all wells of several immunoSEQ 96-well plates, and each plate served as one replicate. For sorted subsets, around 0.2 ug genomic DNA, equal to about 30,000 T cell genomes, was loaded into each replicate PCR. Purified libraries were quantified with a Qubit 3.0 fluorometer, sized on a Bioanalyzer 2100, and re-quantified with the KAPA Library Quantification kit. A separate single-read 150-cycle Illumina NextSeq 550 flow cell was used to sequence each immunoSEQ 96-well plate. Processing in the source paper ran as follows. Because only junctional sequences without quality scores were contained in the immunoSEQ output, filtering matching that applied to full-length reads could not be performed. Sequences were annotated with PyIR, a Python wrapper for IgBLAST v1.9, using IMGT germline references to assign V/J genes and CDR3. Reads were filtered out if the reads had weak V/J assignments (E-value above 1e-6), no CDR3, stop codons, out-of-frame junctions, or ambiguous translated residues. V3J clonotypes were defined by identical inferred V gene, J gene, and CDR3 amino acid sequence. Percentage overlap between repertoires was calculated by dividing the number of shared unique clonotypes by the size of the smaller repertoire. Repertoire richness was assessed with RTK rarefaction, the Chao1 estimator, and Recon v2.1 estimates of unobserved clonotypes. Generation probabilities for all TCRbeta clonotypes obtained by the gDNA method from four donors were computed using OLGA. TCRdb retrieved this table from immuneACCESS and kept in-frame rearrangements only. Not all clones are present; in checked studies, unresolved V genes account for under half, and no reason is known for the remainder. V, J and clone size derive from that table, while D and trimming were established from the DNA sequence. A total of roughly 1,800,000 clones appear in this sample, just under 95% of them only once. 0.9% to 1.5% of the sample is in the top ten clones.

CD8 naive samples were CD45RO-negative cells positively selected for CCR7, giving a CD45RA+CCR7+ population that excluded TemRA cells. The donors were healthy, HIV-negative adults who had no recently reported acute infections or vaccinations. Every donor was a Caucasian adult living in Nashville, Tennessee, USA. After blood collection by leukapheresis, PBMCs were isolated using Ficoll-Histopaque density gradient centrifugation and then cryopreserved in the vapor phase of liquid nitrogen. Analytical flow cytometry was used to check the purity and quantity of each magnetically sorted T cell population. From each sorted fraction, genomic DNA was isolated and quantified by UV absorbance on a Nanodrop 2000c. The data stem from a study of shared clonotypes between healthy human individuals (dated by TCRdb to the early 2020s). Study-level background: Two women and three men aged 18 to 49 years were included in the cohort. Per donor, three plates each were used for CD4 naive and CD4 memory, two for CD8 naive, and one for CD8 memory. Blood TCR repertoires of roughly 5 healthy adults were deeply sequenced to estimate repertoire size and the extent of clonotype sharing between individuals. Different laboratories and diverse techniques were used to prepare libraries and sequence TCR repertoires, to increase sequencing depth and limit assay-specific biases. Each donor's leukapheresis produced roughly between roughly 0.9 and 8.9 billion PBMCs. The full study reports these points: Because the study included only a small number of donors, the genetic and exposure-history diversity represented was limited. Based on pairwise subsampling, the degree of clonotype sharing among donors was expected to be affected by sequencing depth. Larger estimated clonotype richness was generally found for naive subsets than for memory subsets. Sharing across a handful of donors was observed for around 5% of naive CD4, over 3% of naive CD8, over 2% of memory CD4, and less than 0.45% of memory CD8 clonotypes. Clonotypes shared by all four sorted-subset donors showed higher generation probabilities than non-shared clonotypes. Only blood was sampled, and tissue TCR repertoires likely differ from those in blood. Rarefaction of sorted-subset datasets indicated incomplete sequencing despite the large sequencing depth.

Recombination joined TRBV5-6 with TRBJ1-1; the D gene is possibly TRBD1, with 6 bases matching. Sequenced material: naive CD8+ T cells sorted from blood. This sample's cell subset or site label indicates: CD45RA+CCR7+. The receptor was isolated from a man in his late teens or twenties in good health. The CDR3: CASSLSLTGNTEAFF. The DNA is as follows: TGTGCCAGCAGCTTATCATTGACAGGGAACACTGAAGCTTTCTTT.